This record looks at one TCR beta chain sequence and its context. Profiling relied on immunoSEQ multiplex PCR, and the TCRdb table lists in-frame clones only, not all of them. The profile shows 40,000 to 45,000 clones, about 93% of them singletons. This sample is part of a study of human thymus T cells. The CDR3 has 13 amino acids. The germline V gene encodes CDR1 SGHRS and CDR2 YFSETQ. Trimming removed 4 bases from V and 4 bases from J; junction bases left unmatched: 0. J is TRBJ1-1 and V is TRBV5-1; 11 positions match TRBD1. The sequence was obtained from a boy under three years old with a congenital heart defect but otherwise immunologically healthy. What was sequenced was blood. The CDR3, as DNA: TGCGCCAGCAGCGGGACAGGGGGCACTGAAGCTTTCTTT. It specifies CASSGTGGTEAFF.